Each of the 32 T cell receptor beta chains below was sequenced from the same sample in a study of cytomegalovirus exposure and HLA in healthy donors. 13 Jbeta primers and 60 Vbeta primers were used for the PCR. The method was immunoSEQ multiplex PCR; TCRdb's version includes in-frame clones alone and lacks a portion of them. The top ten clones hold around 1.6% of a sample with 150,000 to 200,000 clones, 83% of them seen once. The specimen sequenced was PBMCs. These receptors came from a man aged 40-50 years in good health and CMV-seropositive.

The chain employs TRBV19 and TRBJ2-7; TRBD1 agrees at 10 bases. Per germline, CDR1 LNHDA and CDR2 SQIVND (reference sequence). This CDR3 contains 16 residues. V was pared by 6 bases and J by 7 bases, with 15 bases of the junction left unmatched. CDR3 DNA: TGTGCCAGTAGGCCAAAAGGGGGACAGGGGCCGGGGGAGCAGTACTTC. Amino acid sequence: CASRPKGGQGPGEQYF.

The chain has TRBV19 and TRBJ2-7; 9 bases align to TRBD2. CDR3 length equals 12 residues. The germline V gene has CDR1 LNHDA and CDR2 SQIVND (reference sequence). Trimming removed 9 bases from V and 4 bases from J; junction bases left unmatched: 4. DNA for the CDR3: TGTGCCAGCACAGCGGGAGGATACGAGCAGTACTTC. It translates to CASTAGGYEQYF.

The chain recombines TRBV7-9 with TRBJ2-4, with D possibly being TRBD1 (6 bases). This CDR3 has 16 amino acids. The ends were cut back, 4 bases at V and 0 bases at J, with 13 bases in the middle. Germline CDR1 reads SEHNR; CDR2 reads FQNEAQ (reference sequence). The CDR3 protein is CASSSPGDGAKNIQYF. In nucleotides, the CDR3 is TGTGCCAGCAGCTCCCCAGGGGACGGAGCCAAAAACATTCAGTACTTC.

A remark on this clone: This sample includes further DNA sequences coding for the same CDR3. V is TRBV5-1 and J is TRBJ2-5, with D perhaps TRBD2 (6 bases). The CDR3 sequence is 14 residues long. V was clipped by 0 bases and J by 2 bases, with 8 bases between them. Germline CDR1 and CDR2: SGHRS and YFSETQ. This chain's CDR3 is CASSLAAGQETQYF. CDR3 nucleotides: TGCGCCAGCAGCTTGGCGGCGGGACAAGAGACCCAGTACTTC.

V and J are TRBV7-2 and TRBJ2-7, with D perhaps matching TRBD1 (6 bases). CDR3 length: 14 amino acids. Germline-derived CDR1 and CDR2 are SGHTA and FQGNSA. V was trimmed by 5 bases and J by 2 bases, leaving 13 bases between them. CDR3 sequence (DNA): TGTGCCAGCAGCGGATCCGGGACAACCTACGAGCAGTACTTC. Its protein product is CASSGSGTTYEQYF.

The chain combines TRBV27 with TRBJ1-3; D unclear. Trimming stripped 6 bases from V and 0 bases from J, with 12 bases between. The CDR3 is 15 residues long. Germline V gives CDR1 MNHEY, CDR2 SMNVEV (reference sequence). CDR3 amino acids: CASSPRGYSGNTIYF. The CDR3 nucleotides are TGTGCCAGCAGCCCTCGGGGTTACTCTGGAAACACCATATATTTT.

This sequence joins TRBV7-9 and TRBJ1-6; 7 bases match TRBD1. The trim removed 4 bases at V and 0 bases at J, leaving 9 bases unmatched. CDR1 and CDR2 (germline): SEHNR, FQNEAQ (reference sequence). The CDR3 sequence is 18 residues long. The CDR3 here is CASSSWRTGSSYNSPLHF. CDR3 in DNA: TGTGCCAGCAGCTCCTGGAGGACAGGCAGCTCCTATAATTCACCCCTCCACTTT.

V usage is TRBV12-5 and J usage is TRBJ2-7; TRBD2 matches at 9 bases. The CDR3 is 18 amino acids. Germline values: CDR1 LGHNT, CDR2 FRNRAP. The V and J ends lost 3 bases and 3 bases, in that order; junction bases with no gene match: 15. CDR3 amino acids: CASGFQFPQAGGFYEQYF. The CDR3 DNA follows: TGTGCTAGTGGTTTTCAGTTTCCACAAGCGGGAGGATTCTACGAGCAGTACTTC.

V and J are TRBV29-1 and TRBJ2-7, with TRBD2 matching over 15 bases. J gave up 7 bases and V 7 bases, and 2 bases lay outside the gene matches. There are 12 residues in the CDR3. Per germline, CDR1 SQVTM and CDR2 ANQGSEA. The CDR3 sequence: CSGGLAGGEQYF. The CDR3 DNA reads TGCAGCGGGGGACTAGCGGGAGGTGAGCAGTACTTC.

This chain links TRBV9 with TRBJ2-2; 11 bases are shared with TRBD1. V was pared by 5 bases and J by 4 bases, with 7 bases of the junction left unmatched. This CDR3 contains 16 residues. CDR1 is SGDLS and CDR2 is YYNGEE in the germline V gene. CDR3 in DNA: TGTGCCAGCAGGCTCTCCGGGACAGGGGGCACCGGGGAGCTGTTTTTT. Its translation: CASRLSGTGGTGELFF.

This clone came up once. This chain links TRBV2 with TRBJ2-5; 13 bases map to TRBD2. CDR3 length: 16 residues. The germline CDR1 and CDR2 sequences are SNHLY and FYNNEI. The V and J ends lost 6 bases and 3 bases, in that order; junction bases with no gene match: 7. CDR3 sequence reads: CASRPPGLAGKETQYF. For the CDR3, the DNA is TGTGCCAGCAGGCCCCCGGGACTAGCGGGAAAAGAGACCCAGTACTTC.

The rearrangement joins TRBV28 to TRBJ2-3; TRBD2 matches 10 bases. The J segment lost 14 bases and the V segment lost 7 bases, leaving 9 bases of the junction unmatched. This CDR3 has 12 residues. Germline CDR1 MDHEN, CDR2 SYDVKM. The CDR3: CASKGAGGKLYF. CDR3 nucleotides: TGTGCCAGCAAGGGAGCGGGAGGGAAGCTGTATTTT.

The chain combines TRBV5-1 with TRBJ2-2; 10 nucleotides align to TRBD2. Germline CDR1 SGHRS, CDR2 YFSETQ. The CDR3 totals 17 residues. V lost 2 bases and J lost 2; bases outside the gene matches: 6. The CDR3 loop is CASSFSGRPLNTGELFF. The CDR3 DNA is TGCGCCAGCAGCTTTAGCGGGAGGCCGCTCAACACCGGGGAGCTGTTTTTT.

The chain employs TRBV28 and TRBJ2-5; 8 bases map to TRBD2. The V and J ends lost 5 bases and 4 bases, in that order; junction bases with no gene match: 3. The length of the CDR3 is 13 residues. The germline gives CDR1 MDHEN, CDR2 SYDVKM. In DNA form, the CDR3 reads TGTGCCAGCAGTCCGGGGGGGGGAGAGACCCAGTACTTC. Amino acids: CASSPGGGETQYF.

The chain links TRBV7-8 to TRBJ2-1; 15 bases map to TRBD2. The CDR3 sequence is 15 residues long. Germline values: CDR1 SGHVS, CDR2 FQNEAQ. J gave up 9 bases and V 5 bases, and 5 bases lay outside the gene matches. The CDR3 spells CASSPGTSGRSEQFF. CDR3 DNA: TGTGCCAGCAGCCCCGGGACTAGCGGGAGGAGTGAGCAGTTCTTC.

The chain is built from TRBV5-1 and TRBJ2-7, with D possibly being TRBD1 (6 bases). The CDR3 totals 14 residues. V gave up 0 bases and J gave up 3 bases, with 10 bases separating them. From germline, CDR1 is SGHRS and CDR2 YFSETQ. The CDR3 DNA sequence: TGCGCCAGCAGCTTGGATGGGGGCAACTACGAGCAGTACTTC. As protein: CASSLDGGNYEQYF.

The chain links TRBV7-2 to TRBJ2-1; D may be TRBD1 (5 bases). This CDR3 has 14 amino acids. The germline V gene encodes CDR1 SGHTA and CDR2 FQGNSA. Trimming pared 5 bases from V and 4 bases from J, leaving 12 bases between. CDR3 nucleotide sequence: TGTGCCAGCAGCCTCCAGGGCACTTACAATGAGCAGTTCTTC. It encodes CASSLQGTYNEQFF.

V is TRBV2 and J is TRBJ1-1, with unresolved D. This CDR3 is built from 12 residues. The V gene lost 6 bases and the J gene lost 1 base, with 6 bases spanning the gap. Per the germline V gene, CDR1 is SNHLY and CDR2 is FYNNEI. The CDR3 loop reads CASRWQNTEAFF. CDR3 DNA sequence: TGTGCCAGCAGGTGGCAGAACACTGAAGCTTTCTTT.

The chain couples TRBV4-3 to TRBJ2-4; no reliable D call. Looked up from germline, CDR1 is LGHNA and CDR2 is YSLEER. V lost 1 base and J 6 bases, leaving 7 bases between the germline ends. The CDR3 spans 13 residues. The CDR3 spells CASSQALRNIQYF. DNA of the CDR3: TGCGCCAGCAGCCAAGCCCTGAGAAACATTCAGTACTTC.

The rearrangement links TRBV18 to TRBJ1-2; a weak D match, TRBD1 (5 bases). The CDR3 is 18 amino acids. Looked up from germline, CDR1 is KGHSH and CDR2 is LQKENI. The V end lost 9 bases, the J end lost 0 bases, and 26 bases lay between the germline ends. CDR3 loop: CASTPLPGGLAANYGYTF. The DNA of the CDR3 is TGTGCCAGTACACCCCTCCCGGGGGGACTCGCAGCTAACTATGGCTACACCTTC. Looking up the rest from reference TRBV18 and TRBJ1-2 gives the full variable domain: NAGVMQNPRHLVRRRGQEARLRCSPMKGHSHVYWYRQLPEEGLKFMVYLQKENIIDESGMPKERFSAEFPKEGPSILRIQQVVRGDSAAYFCASTPLPGGLAANYGYTFGSGTRLTVV.

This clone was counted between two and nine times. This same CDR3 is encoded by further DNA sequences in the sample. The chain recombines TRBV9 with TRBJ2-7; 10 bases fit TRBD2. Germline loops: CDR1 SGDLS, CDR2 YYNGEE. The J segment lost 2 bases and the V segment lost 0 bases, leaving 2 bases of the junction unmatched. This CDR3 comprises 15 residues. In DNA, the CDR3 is TGTGCCAGCAGCGTAGGTCTAGCGGGGGCCTACGAGCAGTACTTC. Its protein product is CASSVGLAGAYEQYF.

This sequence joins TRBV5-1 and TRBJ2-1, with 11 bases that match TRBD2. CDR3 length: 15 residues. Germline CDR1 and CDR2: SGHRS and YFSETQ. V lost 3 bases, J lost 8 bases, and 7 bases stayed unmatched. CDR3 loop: CASSWAGTSGDEQFF. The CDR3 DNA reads TGCGCCAGCAGCTGGGCCGGGACTAGCGGCGATGAGCAGTTCTTC.

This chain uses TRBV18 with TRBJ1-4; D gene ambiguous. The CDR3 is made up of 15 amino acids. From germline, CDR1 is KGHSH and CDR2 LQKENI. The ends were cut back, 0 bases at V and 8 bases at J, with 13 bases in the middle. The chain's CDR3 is CASSPPGSGREKLFF. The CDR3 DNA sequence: TGTGCCAGCTCACCACCGGGGAGCGGCAGAGAAAAACTGTTTTTT.

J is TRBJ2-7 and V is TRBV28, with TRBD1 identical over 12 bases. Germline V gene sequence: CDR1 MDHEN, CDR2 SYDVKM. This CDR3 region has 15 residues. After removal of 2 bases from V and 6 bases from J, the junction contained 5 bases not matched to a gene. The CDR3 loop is CASSLGGQGAREQYF. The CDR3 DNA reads TGTGCCAGCAGTTTAGGGGGACAGGGGGCGCGCGAGCAGTACTTC.

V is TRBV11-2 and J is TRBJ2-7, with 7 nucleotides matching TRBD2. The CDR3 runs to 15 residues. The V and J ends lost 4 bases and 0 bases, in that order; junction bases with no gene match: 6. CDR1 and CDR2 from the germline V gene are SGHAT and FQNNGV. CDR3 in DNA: TGTGCCAGCAGCTGGAGCGGGGCCAGCTCCTACGAGCAGTACTTC. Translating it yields CASSWSGASSYEQYF.

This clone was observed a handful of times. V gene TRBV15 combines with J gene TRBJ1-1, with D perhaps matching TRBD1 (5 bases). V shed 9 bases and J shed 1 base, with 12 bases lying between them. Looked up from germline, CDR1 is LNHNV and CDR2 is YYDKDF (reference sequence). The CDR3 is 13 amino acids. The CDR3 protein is CATGTGPNTEAFF. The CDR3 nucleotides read TGTGCCACGGGTACAGGACCGAACACTGAAGCTTTCTTT.

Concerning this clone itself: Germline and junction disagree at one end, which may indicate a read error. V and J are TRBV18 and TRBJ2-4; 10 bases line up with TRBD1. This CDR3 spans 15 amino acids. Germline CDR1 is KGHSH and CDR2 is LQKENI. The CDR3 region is CASSPQGQGSNSQYF. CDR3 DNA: TGTGCCAGCTCACCGCAGGGACAGGGGTCAAACAGTCAGTACTTC.

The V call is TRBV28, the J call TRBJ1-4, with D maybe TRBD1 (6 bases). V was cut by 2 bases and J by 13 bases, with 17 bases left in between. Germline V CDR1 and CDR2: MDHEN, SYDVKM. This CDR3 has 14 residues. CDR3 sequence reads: CASSLMQGLGGLFF. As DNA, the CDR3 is TGTGCCAGCAGTTTAATGCAGGGCCTAGGGGGACTGTTTTTT. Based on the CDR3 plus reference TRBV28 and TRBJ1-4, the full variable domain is DVKVTQSSRYLVKRTGEKVFLECVQDMDHENMFWYRQDPGLGLRLIYFSYDVKMKEKGDIPEGYSVSREKKERFSLILESASTNQTSMYLCASSLMQGLGGLFFGSGTQLSVL.

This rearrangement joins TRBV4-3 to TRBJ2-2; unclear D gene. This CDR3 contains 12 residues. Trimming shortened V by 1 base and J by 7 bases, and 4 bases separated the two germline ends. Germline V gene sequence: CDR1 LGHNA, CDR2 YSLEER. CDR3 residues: CASSQGGGELFF. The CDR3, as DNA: TGCGCCAGCAGCCAAGGCGGCGGGGAGCTGTTTTTT.

The CDR3 DNA is TGCGCCAGCAGCCTCGGGGGACAGGTCACAGATACGCAGTATTTT. Amino acids: CASSLGGQVTDTQYF. This chain uses TRBV5-1 with TRBJ2-3; 8 bases are a match to TRBD1. Trimming at V came to 4 bases and at J to 2 bases, leaving 6 bases not matched to a gene. The CDR3 is made up of 15 amino acids. The germline V gene has CDR1 SGHRS and CDR2 YFSETQ.

The CDR3 spells CASSLGNTGLGGNTIYF. In DNA form, the CDR3 reads TGCGCCAGCAGCTTGGGCAACACAGGGTTGGGTGGAAACACCATATATTTT. The chain carries TRBV5-1 and TRBJ1-3; a possible D gene is TRBD1 (6 bases). CDR3 length: 17 residues. With 0 bases removed from V and 3 bases from J, the gap between germline ends came to 16 bases. The germline CDR1 and CDR2 sequences are SGHRS and YFSETQ.

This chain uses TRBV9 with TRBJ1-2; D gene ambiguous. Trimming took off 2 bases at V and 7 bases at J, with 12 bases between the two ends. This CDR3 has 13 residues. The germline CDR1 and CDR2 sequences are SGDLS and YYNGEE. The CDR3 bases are TGTGCCAGCAGCGTTTCGGAGCTGAGTGGCTACACCTTC. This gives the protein CASSVSELSGYTF.